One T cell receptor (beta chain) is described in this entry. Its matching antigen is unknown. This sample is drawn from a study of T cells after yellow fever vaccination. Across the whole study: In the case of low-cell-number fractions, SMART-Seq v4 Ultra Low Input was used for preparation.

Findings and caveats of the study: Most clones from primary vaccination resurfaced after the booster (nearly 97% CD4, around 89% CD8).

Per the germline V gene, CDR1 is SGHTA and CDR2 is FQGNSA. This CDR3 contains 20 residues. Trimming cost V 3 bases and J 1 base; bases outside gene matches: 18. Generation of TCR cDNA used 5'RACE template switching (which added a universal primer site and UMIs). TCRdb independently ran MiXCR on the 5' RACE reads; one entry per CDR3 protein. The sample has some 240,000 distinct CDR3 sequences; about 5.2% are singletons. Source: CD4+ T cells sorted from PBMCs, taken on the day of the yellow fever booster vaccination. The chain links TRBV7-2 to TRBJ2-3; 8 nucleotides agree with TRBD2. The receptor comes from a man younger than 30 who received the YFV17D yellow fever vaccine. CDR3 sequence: CASSFLVGLAWARGTDTQYF. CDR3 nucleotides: TGTGCCAGCAGCTTTCTTGTCGGACTAGCTTGGGCCCGGGGCACAGATACGCAGTATTTT.